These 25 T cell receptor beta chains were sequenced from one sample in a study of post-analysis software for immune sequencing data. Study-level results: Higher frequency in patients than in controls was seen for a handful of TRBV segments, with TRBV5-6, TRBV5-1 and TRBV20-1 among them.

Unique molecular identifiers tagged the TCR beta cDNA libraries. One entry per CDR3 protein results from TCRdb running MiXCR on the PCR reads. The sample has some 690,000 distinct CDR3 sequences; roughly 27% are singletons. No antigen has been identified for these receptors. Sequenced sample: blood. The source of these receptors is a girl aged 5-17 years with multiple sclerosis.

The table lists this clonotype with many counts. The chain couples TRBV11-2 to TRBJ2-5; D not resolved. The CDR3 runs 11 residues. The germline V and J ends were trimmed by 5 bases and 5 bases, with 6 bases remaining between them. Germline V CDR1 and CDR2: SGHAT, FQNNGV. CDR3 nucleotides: TGTGCCAGCAGCCCCCGGGAGACCCAGTACTTC. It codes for CASSPRETQYF.

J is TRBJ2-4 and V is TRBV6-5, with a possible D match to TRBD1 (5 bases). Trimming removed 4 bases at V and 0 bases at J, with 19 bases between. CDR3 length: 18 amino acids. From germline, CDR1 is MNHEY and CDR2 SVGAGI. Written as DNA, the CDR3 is TGTGCCAGCAGTTTGGGCCTTAGGGGTCCGTTAGCCAAAAACATTCAGTACTTC. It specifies CASSLGLRGPLAKNIQYF.

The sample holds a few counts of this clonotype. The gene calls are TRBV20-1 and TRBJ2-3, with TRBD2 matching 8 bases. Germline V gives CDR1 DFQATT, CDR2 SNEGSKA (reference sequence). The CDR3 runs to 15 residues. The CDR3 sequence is CSVNPGAGDTDTQYF. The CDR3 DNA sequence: TGCAGCGTCAACCCAGGAGCGGGAGACACAGATACGCAGTATTTT.

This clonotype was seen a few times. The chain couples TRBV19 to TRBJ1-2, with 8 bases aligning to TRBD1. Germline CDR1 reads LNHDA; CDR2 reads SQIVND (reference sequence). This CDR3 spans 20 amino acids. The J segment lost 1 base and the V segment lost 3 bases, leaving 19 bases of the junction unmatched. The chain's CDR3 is CASSISGTLRRTGNNYGYTF. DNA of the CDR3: TGTGCCAGTAGTATTTCCGGGACACTCCGTCGGACAGGGAATAACTATGGCTACACCTTC.

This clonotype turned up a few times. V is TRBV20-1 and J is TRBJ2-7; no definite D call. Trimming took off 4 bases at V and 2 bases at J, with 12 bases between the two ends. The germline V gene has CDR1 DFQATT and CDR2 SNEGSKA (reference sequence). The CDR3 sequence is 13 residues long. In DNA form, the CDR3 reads TGCAGTGCTATGATAGTGGGCACCTACGAGCAGTACTTC. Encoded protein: CSAMIVGTYEQYF.

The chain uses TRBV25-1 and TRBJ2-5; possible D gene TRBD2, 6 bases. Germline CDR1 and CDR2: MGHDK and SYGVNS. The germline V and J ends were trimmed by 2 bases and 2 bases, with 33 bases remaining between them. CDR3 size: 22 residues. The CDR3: CASSEATQRTTQRRKNQETQYF. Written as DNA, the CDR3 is TGTGCCAGCAGTGAAGCCACCCAACGGACTACCCAACGGCGGAAAAATCAAGAGACCCAGTACTTC.

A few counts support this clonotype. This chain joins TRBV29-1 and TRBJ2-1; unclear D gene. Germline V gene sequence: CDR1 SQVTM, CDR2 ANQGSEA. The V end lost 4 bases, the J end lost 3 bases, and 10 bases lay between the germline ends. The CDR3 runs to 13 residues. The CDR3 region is CSVVGPGYNEQFF. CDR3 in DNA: TGCAGCGTTGTCGGGCCCGGCTACAATGAGCAGTTCTTC.

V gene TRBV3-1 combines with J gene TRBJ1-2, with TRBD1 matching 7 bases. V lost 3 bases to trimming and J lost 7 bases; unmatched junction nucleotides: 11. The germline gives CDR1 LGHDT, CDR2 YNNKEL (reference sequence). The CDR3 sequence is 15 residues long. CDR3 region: CASSHGTDRVRGYTF. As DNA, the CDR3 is TGTGCCAGCAGCCACGGGACAGACAGGGTGCGTGGCTACACCTTC.

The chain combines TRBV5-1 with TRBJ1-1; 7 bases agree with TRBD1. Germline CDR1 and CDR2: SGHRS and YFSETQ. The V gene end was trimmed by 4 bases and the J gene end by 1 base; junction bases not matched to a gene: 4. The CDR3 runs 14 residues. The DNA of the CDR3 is TGCGCCAGCAGCCCTGGACAGGCGAACACTGAAGCTTTCTTT. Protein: CASSPGQANTEAFF.

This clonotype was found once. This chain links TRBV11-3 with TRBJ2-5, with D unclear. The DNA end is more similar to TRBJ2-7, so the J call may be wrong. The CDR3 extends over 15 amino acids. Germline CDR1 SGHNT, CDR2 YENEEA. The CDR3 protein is CASSPGGPITYEQYF. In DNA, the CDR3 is TGTGCCAGCAGCCCCGGTGGGCCCATCACCTACGAGCAGTACTTC.

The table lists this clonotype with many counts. CDR3 bases: TGCAGCTCATCGGCTAGCGGGGGGGCCAATACGCAGTATTTT. It codes for CSSSASGGANTQYF. The chain is built from TRBV29-1 and TRBJ2-3; 12 positions match TRBD2. The V and J ends lost 8 bases and 7 bases, in that order; junction bases with no gene match: 10. The CDR3 extends over 14 amino acids. In germline, CDR1 is SQVTM, CDR2 ANQGSEA.

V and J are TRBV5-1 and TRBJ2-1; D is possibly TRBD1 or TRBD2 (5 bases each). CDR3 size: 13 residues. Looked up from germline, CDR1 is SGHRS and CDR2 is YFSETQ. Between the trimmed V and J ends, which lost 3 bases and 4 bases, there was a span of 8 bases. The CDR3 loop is CASSWDVYNEQFF. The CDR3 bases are TGCGCCAGCAGCTGGGACGTTTACAATGAGCAGTTCTTC. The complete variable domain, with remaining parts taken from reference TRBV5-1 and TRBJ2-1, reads KAGVTQTPRYLIKTRGQQVTLSCSPISGHRSVSWYQQTPGQGLQFLFEYFSETQRNKGNFPGRFSGRQFSNSRSEMNVSTLELGDSALYLCASSWDVYNEQFFGPGTRLTVL.

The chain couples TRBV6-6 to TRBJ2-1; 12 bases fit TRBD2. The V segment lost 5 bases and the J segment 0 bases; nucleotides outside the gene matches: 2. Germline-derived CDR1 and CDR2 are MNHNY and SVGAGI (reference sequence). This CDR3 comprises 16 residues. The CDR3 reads CASSGTSGYSYNEQFF. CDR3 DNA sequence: TGTGCCAGCAGTGGGACTAGCGGGTACTCCTACAATGAGCAGTTCTTC.

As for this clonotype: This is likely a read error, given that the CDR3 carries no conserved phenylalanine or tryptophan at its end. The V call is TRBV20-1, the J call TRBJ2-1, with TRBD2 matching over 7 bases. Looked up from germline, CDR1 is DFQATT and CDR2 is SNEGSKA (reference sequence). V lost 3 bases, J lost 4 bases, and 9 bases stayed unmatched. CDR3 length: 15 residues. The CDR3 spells CSARPMGGSYNEQFI. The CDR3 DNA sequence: TGCAGTGCTAGGCCCATGGGGGGGTCTTACAATGAGCAGTTCATC.

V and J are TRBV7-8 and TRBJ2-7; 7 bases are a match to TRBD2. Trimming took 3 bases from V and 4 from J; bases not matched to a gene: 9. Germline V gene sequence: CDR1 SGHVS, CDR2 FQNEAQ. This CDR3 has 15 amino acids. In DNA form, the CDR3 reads TGTGCCAGCAGCTTTGGGGCGGGAGAAAGGTACGAGCAGTACTTC. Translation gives CASSFGAGERYEQYF.

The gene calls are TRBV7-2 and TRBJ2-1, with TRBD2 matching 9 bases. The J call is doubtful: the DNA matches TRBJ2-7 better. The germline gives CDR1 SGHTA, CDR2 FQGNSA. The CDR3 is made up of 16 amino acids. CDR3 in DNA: TGTGCCAGCAGCACCGGAGGGCTAGCGGGGCACAATGAGCAGTACTTC. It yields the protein CASSTGGLAGHNEQYF.

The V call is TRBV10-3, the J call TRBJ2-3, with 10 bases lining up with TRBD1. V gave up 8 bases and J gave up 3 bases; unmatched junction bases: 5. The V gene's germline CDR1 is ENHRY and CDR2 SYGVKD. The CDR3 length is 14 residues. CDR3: CAIGGQGTTDTQYF. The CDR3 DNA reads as TGTGCCATCGGGGGACAGGGGACAACAGATACGCAGTATTTT.

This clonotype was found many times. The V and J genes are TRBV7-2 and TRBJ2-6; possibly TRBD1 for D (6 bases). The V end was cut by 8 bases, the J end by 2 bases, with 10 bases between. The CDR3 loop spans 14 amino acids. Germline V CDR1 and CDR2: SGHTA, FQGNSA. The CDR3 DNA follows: TGTGCCAGCGGTTCAGGGGCTGGGGCCAACGTCCTGACTTTC. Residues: CASGSGAGANVLTF.

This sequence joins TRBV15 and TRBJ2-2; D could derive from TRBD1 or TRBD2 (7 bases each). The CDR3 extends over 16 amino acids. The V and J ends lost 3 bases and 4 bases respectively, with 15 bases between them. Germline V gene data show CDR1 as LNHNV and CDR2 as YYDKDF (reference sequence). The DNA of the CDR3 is TGTGCCACCAGCAGCCGTCAGGGGGGGAGCACCGGGGAGCTGTTTTTT. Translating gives CATSSRQGGSTGELFF.

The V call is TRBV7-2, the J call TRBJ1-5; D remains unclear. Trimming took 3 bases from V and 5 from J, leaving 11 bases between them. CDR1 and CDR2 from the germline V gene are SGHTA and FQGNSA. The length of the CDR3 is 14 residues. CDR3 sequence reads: CASSFFQLHQPQHF. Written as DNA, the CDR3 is TGTGCCAGCAGCTTCTTTCAGCTTCATCAGCCCCAGCATTTT.

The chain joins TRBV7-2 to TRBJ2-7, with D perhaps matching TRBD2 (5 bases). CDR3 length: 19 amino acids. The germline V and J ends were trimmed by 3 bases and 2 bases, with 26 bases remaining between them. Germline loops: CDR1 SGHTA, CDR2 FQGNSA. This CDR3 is CASSFPLATKVPLTYEQYF. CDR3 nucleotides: TGTGCCAGCAGCTTTCCTTTAGCGACTAAGGTCCCACTTACCTACGAGCAGTACTTC.

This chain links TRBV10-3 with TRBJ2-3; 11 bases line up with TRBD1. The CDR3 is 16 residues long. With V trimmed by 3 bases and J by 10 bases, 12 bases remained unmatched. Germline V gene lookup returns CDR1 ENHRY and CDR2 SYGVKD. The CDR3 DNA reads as TGTGCCATCAGTGACGGACAGGGGGCGGCTCAGAAGGCGCAGTATTTT. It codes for CAISDGQGAAQKAQYF.

DNA for the CDR3: TGTGCCAGCAGTCTAAAGGGTGGAATAAATCCTTCCTACAATGAGCAGTACTTC. This translates into CASSLKGGINPSYNEQYF. This chain connects TRBV12-3 or TRBV12-4 to TRBJ2-7; D gene uncertain. Deletions cut 5 bases from V and 7 bases from J, with 30 bases between. The CDR3 is made up of 18 amino acids.

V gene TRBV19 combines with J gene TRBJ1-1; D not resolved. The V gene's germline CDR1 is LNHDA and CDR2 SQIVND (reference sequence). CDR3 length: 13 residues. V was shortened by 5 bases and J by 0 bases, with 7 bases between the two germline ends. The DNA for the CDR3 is TGTGCCAGTAGTGTCCAGATGAACACTGAAGCTTTCTTT. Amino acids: CASSVQMNTEAFF.

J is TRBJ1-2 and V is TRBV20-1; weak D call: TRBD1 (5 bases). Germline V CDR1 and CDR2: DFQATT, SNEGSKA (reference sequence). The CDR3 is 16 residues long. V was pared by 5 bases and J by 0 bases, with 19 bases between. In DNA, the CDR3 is TGCAGTGCTGAAGGGGACCACACGTTAGCTAACTATGGCTACACCTTC. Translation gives CSAEGDHTLANYGYTF.